This record looks at one T cell receptor (beta chain) sequence and its context. This sample is part of a study of PD-L1 blockade in urothelial cancer. Whole-study context: Patients commenced atezolizumab in the mid-2010s, and it was given at 1,200 mg intravenously every 3 weeks. The analyses of blood took place 3 weeks (second dose) and 6 weeks after treatment start. Blood samples contained a median 141,255 T cells.

The data were produced by immunoSEQ multiplex PCR, yet TCRdb's version contains in-frame clones alone and is incomplete. The repertoire holds fewer than 75,000 clones, with roughly 80% as singletons. CDR1 is SGHTS, CDR2 YDEGEE, per germline. Germline trimming cut 0 bases from V and 7 bases from J; bases unmatched to any gene: 4. The CDR3 loop spans 15 amino acids. The chain employs TRBV5-8 and TRBJ1-4; 9 bases line up with TRBD1. The sequence was collected from a man between 70 and 80 years old with urothelial cancer. Here the sequenced sample was PBMCs, taken around atezolizumab (anti-PD-L1) treatment. This chain's CDR3 is CASSLAGTGSEKLFF. CDR3 DNA sequence: TGTGCCAGCAGCTTGGCCGGGACAGGGAGTGAAAAACTGTTTTTT.